Following are 3 T cell receptor beta chains from one sample sequenced in a study of Graves' ophthalmopathy and Graves' hyperthyroidism. Beta-chain TCR CDR3 regions were amplified from RNA transcripts. Investigators did first-round RT-PCR with HTBI primers, then second-round multiplex PCR. One entry per CDR3 protein results from TCRdb running MiXCR on the multiplex PCR reads. The sample has 350,000 to 400,000 distinct CDR3 sequences; 15% are singletons. Sequencing was carried out using peripheral blood. The receptors derive from a young woman with stable Graves' hyperthyroidism.

In its sample, this clonotype was seen many times. The chain couples TRBV11-2 to TRBJ1-2; D not certain. Germline V gene sequence: CDR1 SGHAT, CDR2 FQNNGV. V lost 1 base, J lost 3 bases, and 12 bases lay in between. The CDR3 has 15 residues. This CDR3 is CASSLVEAKDYGYTF. CDR3 sequence (DNA): TGTGCCAGCAGCTTAGTGGAGGCAAAGGACTATGGCTACACCTTC.

This clonotype was observed at least ten times. The chain couples TRBV24-1 to TRBJ2-5; D is possibly TRBD1 or TRBD2 (6 bases each). This CDR3 spans 12 amino acids. The germline CDR1 and CDR2 sequences are KGHDR and SFDVKD. The V end was cut by 5 bases, the J end by 6 bases, with 9 bases between. CDR3 DNA sequence: TGTGCCACCAGTGGGCGGGACAAGACCCAGTACTTC. It specifies CATSGRDKTQYF.

The rearrangement joins TRBV20-1 to TRBJ1-3, with TRBD1 matching 9 bases. Germline V gene data show CDR1 as DFQATT and CDR2 as SNEGSKA (reference sequence). J gave up 4 bases and V 6 bases, and 7 bases lay outside the gene matches. The CDR3 extends over 14 amino acids. CDR3 nucleotides: TGCAGTGCCCGAACAGGGGGCAAGGGAAACACCATATATTTT. As protein: CSARTGGKGNTIYF.